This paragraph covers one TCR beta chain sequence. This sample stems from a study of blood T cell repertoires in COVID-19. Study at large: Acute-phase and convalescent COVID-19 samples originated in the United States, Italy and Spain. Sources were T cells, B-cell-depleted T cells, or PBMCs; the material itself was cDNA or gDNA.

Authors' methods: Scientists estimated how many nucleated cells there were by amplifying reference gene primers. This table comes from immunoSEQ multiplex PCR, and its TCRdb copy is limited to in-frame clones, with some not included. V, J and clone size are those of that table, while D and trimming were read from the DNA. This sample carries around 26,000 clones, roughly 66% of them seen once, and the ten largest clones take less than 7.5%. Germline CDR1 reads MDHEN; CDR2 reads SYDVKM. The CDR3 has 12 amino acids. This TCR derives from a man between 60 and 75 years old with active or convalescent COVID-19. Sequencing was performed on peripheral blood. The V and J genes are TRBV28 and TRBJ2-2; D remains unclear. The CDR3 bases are TGTAGAGGAGACGCGAGCACCGGGGAGCTGTTTTTT. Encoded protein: CRGDASTGELFF.